Listed below are T cell receptor beta chains from one sample, sequenced in a study of blood T cell repertoires in COVID-19. Assay used: immunoSEQ multiplex PCR; TCRdb lists only in-frame clones, some missing. The table records a few hundred thousand clones, 75% to 90% of them present only once. Source material: peripheral blood. These receptors were taken from a woman aged 55-70 years with acute or convalescent COVID-19. Each CDR3 is given with its conserved first and last residue. The D gene is left open where the match is weak. Clone size appears in some rows only: once, few, many, or a class for an expanded clone.

V	size	D	J	DNA	CDR3
TRBV5-6	-	-	TRBJ2-1	TGTGCCAGCAGCCCCGGGGGCAATGAGCAGTTCTTC	CASSPGGNEQFF
TRBV9	-	TRBD1	TRBJ1-4	TGTGCCAGCAGCCCCTCGGGACAGGTTAATGAAAAACTGTTTTTT	CASSPSGQVNEKLFF
TRBV2	-	-	TRBJ2-5	TGTGCCAGCAGTGCCCCCCTCGGGGGACAAGAGACCCAGTACTTC	CASSAPLGGQETQYF
TRBV10-1	-	TRBD1	TRBJ2-5	TGCGCCATCACACTGGACAGGGGGCTCCAAGAGACCCAGTACTTC	CAITLDRGLQETQYF
TRBV7-2	-	-	TRBJ1-4	TGTGCCAGCAGCTTACCAGCCGACGGGGAAAAACTGTTTTTT	CASSLPADGEKLFF
TRBV6-1	-	-	TRBJ1-1	TGTGCCAGCAGTGAAAGGGGCAGACAATTCCTGAACACTGAAGCTTTCTTT	CASSERGRQFLNTEAFF
TRBV21-1	-	-	TRBJ2-7	TGTGCCAGCAGCAAAGCACAACAGGCTATAAACGAGCAGTACTTC	CASSKAQQAINEQYF
TRBV7-7	-	TRBD1	TRBJ1-5	TGTGCCAGCCGGCCAGGACAGGGGGCGAGTGACAGCAATCAGCCCCAGCATTTT	CASRPGQGASDSNQPQHF
TRBV4-3	-	TRBD2	TRBJ2-1	TGCGCCAGCAGCCAAGCGCGGCGGGGGGGCCTTGAGCAGTTCTTC	CASSQARRGGLEQFF
TRBV29-1	-	-	TRBJ2-3	TGCAGCGTTGGTCCTAGCGGCACAGATACGCAGTATTTT	CSVGPSGTDTQYF
TRBV10-3	-	TRBD1	TRBJ2-1	TGTGCCATCAGTCTACAGGGGAATGAGCAGTTCTTC	CAISLQGNEQFF
TRBV5-8	-	-	TRBJ2-3	TGTGCCAGCAGCTTGCGGGAGTTGGGCACAGATACGCAGTATTTT	CASSLRELGTDTQYF
TRBV10-3	-	TRBD2	TRBJ2-2	TGTGCCACCTCCTCTAGCGGGGCTACGAACACCGGGGAGCTGTTTTTT	CATSSSGATNTGELFF
TRBV7-3	-	-	TRBJ2-3	TGTGCCAGCAGCTCGGGACTTATAACAGATACGCAGTATTTT	CASSSGLITDTQYF
TRBV6-5	once	-	TRBJ1-2	TGTGCCAGCAAAGCGACAGGAGTTAACTATGGCTACACCTTC	CASKATGVNYGYTF
TRBV5-4	few	TRBD1	TRBJ2-7	TGTGCCAGCAGCCTGGGACAGGGGAGCTCCTACGAGCAGTACTTC	CASSLGQGSSYEQYF
TRBV28	-	TRBD2	TRBJ2-5	TGTGCCAGCAGTTTACGGGGAGGGGAGACCCAGTACTTC	CASSLRGGETQYF
TRBV3-1/TRBV3-2	once	TRBD1	TRBJ2-7	TGTGCCAGCAGCCAAGATTTAACAGGGGCCCCCTACGAGCAGTACTTC	CASSQDLTGAPYEQYF
TRBV4-2	-	TRBD1	TRBJ2-7	TGTGCCAGCAGCCCGGGACAGGGCGAGCAGTACTTC	CASSPGQGEQYF
TRBV9	-	-	TRBJ1-1	TGTGCCAGCAGCGTAAAGGGTGGTGGGACAGAAGCTTTCTTT	CASSVKGGGTEAFF
TRBV5-4	-	-	TRBJ1-2	TGTGCCAGCAGCTCCACAGCCCTCTATGGCTACACCTTC	CASSSTALYGYTF
TRBV4-3	-	-	TRBJ2-1	TGCGCCAGCAGCCAAGATGGGCAGGAGCAGTTCTTC	CASSQDGQEQFF
TRBV6-5	few	-	TRBJ1-6	TGTGCCACCGGCGGGGTTAATTCACCCCTCCACTTT	CATGGVNSPLHF
TRBV15	-	TRBD1	TRBJ2-7	TGTGCCACCAGCAGCCCGGGGGACAGGGTTGAGGAGCAGTACTTC	CATSSPGDRVEEQYF
TRBV15	-	TRBD2	TRBJ2-1	TGTGCCACCAGCAGAGAGAGGGGACTAGCGGGAGGTGGGAATGAGCAGTTCTTC	CATSRERGLAGGGNEQFF
TRBV7-2	-	TRBD1	TRBJ2-3	TGTGCCAGCAGCGGCAGCGGCAGGGGGGATACGCAGTATTTT	CASSGSGRGDTQYF
TRBV9	-	TRBD2	TRBJ2-5	TGTGCCAGCAGCGTAGTAGGGAGGGAGGAGACCCAGTACTTC	CASSVVGREETQYF
TRBV27	-	-	TRBJ1-2	TGTGCCAGCAGTTTATCGGTACAGGCCGGGCCTGGCTACACCTTC	CASSLSVQAGPGYTF
TRBV24-1	few	-	TRBJ2-2	TGTGCCACCAGTGAAGTCAGGGGTCGGTCCGGGGAGCTGTTTTTT	CATSEVRGRSGELFF
TRBV29-1	-	TRBD2	TRBJ2-3	TGCAGCGTTCAAGTCCCGGGGGGGGCCCCTAGCACAGATACGCAGTATTTT	CSVQVPGGAPSTDTQYF
TRBV29-1	-	-	TRBJ2-6	TGCAGCGTTTTCAGTGGGGCCAACGTCCTGACTTTC	CSVFSGANVLTF
TRBV3-1/TRBV3-2	-	TRBD2	TRBJ2-5	TGTGCCAGCAGGAACGGGGGGGCCTATAAAAAGACCCAGTACTTC	CASRNGGAYKKTQYF
TRBV6-2/TRBV6-3	-	-	TRBJ1-5	TGTGCCAGCAGCCGGGACAATAGGGATCATTCCCCCCAGCATTTT	CASSRDNRDHSPQHF
TRBV6-2/TRBV6-3	-	-	TRBJ1-1	TGTGCCAGCAGCCGCGGGGGTGGGATGAACACTGAAGCTTTCTTT	CASSRGGGMNTEAFF
TRBV19	-	-	TRBJ2-2	TGTGCCAGTAGTATCCGACAGGGGAGGGAGACCGGGGAGCTGTTTTTT	CASSIRQGRETGELFF
TRBV10-2	-	TRBD2	TRBJ2-2	TGCGCCAGCTCCTTAGCGGGACTGACCGGGGAGCTGTTTTTT	CASSLAGLTGELFF